Listed here are 6 T cell receptor beta chains from one sample, sequenced in a study of long-term antiretroviral therapy in people with HIV. A v3.0 immunoSEQ assay was performed at survey level. Data came from immunoSEQ multiplex PCR; TCRdb stores just in-frame clones and leaves some out. Here the sample spans under 20,000 clones, about 80% being singletons. Here the sequenced sample was unsorted PBMCs, taken 0.2 years after starting antiretroviral therapy. These receptors came from a middle-aged woman with HIV.

J is TRBJ1-1 and V is TRBV4-3; TRBD1 matches 9 bases. Losses at the gene ends were 3 bases for V and 6 bases for J; bases not matched to a gene: 5. The germline V gene has CDR1 LGHNA and CDR2 YSLEER. The CDR3 has 14 residues. The chain's CDR3 is CASSQGQGRAEAFF. The CDR3 nucleotides read TGCGCCAGCAGCCAGGGACAGGGTCGCGCTGAAGCTTTCTTT.

The V and J genes are TRBV19 and TRBJ1-2; 8 nucleotides agree with TRBD1. Per the germline V gene, CDR1 is LNHDA and CDR2 is SQIVND (reference sequence). Germline trimming cut 1 base from V and 7 bases from J; bases unmatched to any gene: 8. The CDR3 consists of 15 residues. The CDR3 region is CASSIVRDRFGGYTF. In nucleotides, the CDR3 is TGTGCCAGTAGTATAGTGAGGGACAGGTTCGGTGGCTACACCTTC.

The V call is TRBV27, the J call TRBJ1-2; possibly TRBD1 for D (5 bases). Germline V gene data show CDR1 as MNHEY and CDR2 as SMNVEV (reference sequence). The CDR3 consists of 14 residues. Trimming took off 6 bases at V and 2 bases at J, with 13 bases between the two ends. This CDR3 is CASSPEGYNYGYTF. The CDR3 coding sequence is TGTGCCAGCAGCCCCGAGGGGTACAACTATGGCTACACCTTC.

This clone was detected only a few times. The chain joins TRBV7-9 to TRBJ2-5; D remains ambiguous. V lost 0 bases to trimming and J lost 1 base, with 15 bases between them. This CDR3 is 17 amino acids long. Germline lookup yields CDR1 SEHNR and CDR2 FQNEAQ (reference sequence). CDR3 sequence: CASSLAGSQFSQETQYF. The DNA for the CDR3 is TGTGCCAGCAGCTTAGCCGGCAGTCAGTTCTCCCAAGAGACCCAGTACTTC.

The CDR3 nucleotides read TGTGCCAGCACCGGAGGGACAGGGGTGTTAAGGAATCAGCCCCAGCATTTT. Translation: CASTGGTGVLRNQPQHF. The genes are TRBV2 and TRBJ1-5; 10 bases are a match to TRBD1. Germline V gene data show CDR1 as SNHLY and CDR2 as FYNNEI. V lost 7 bases and J lost 4; bases outside the gene matches: 13. This CDR3 comprises 17 residues.

The rearrangement links TRBV14 to TRBJ2-7, with no clear D. Germline values: CDR1 SGHDN, CDR2 FVKESK. Trimming removed 0 bases at V and 0 bases at J, with 3 bases between. The CDR3 spans 13 residues. CDR3 residues: CASSQEVSYEQYF. CDR3 nucleotides: TGTGCCAGCAGCCAAGAAGTCTCCTACGAGCAGTACTTC. The whole variable domain, filled in from reference TRBV14 and TRBJ2-7, reads EAGVTQFPSHSVIEKGQTVTLRCDPISGHDNLYWYRRVMGKEIKFLLHFVKESKQDESGMPNNRFLAERTGGTYSTLKVQPAELEDSGVYFCASSQEVSYEQYFGPGTRLTVT.